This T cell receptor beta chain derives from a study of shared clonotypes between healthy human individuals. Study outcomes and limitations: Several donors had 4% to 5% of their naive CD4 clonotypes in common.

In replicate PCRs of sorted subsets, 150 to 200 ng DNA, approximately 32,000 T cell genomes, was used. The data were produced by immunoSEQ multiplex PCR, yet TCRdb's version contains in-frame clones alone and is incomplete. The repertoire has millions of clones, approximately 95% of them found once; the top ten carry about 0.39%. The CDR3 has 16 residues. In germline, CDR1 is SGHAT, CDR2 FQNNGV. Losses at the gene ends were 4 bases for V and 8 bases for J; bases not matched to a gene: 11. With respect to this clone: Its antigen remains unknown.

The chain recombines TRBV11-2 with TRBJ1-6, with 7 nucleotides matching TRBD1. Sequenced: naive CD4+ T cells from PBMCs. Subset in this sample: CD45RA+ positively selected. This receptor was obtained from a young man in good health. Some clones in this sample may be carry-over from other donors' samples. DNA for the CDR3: TGTGCCAGCAGCTCCCGTAACAGGGGACGGTATTCACCCCTCCACTTT. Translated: CASSSRNRGRYSPLHF.